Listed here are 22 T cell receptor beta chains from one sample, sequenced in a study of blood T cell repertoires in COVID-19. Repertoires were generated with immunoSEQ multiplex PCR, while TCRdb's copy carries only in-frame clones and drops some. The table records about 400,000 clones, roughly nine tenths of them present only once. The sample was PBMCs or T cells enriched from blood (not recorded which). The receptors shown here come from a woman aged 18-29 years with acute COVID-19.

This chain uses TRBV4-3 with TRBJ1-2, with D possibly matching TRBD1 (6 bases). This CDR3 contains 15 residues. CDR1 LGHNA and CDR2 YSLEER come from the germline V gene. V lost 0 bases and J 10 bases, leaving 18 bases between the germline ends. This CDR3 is CASSQEAGTPSDYTF. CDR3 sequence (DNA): TGCGCCAGCAGCCAAGAAGCCGGGACACCCTCGGACTACACCTTC.

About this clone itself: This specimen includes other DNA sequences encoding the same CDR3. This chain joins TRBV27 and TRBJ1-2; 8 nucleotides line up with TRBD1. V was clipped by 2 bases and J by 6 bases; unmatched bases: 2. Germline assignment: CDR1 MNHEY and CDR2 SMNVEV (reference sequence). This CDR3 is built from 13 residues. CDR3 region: CASSLGQGDGYTF. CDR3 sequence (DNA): TGTGCCAGCAGTTTAGGACAGGGTGATGGCTACACCTTC.

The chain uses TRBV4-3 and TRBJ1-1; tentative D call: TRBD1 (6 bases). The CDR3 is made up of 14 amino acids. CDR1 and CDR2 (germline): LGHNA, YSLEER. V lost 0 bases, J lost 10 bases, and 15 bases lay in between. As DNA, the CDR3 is TGCGCCAGCAGCCAAGATTTCAGGGGAAGTAGAGCTTTCTTT. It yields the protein CASSQDFRGSRAFF.

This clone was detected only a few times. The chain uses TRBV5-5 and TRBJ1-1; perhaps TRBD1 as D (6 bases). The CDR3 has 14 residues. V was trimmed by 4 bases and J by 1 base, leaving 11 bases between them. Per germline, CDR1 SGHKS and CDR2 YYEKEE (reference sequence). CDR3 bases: TGTGCCAGCAGCCCCTGGGGGCAGAACACTGAAGCTTTCTTT. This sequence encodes CASSPWGQNTEAFF.

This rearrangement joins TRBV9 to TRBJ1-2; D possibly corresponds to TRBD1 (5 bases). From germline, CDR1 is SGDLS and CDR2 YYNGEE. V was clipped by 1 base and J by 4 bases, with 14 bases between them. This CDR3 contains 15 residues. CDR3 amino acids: CASSVPQGPLYGYTF. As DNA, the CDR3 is TGTGCCAGCAGCGTACCCCAGGGTCCACTCTATGGCTACACCTTC.

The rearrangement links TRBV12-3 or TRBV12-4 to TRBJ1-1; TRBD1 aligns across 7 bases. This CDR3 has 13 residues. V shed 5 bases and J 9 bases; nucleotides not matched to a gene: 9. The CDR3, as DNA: TGTGCCAGCAGTACCATCGACAGGGTAAAAGCTTTCTTT. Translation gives CASSTIDRVKAFF.

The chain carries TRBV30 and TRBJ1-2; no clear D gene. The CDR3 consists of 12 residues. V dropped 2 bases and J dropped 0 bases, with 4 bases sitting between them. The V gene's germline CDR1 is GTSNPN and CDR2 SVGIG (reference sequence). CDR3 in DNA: TGTGCCTGGAGTCTCTCTAACTATGGCTACACCTTC. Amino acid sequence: CAWSLSNYGYTF.

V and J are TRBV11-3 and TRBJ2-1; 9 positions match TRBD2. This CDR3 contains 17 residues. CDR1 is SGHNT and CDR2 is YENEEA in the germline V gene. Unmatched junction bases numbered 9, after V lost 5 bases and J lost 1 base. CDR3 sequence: CASSPGVLAGSYNEQFF. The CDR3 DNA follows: TGTGCCAGCAGCCCCGGGGTGCTAGCGGGATCCTACAATGAGCAGTTCTTC.

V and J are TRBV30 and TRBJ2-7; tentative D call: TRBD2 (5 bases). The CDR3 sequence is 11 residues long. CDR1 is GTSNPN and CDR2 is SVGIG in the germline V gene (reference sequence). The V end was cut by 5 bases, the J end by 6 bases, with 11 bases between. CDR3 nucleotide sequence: TGTGCCTGGGGCACTAGTCGCGAGCAGTACTTC. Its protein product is CAWGTSREQYF.

In DNA, the CDR3 is TGTGCCAGTAGTGGAAGGACAGGGAGAAACACCATATATTTT. It yields the protein CASSGRTGRNTIYF. The chain uses TRBV19 and TRBJ1-3; 8 bases agree with TRBD1. Germline values: CDR1 LNHDA, CDR2 SQIVND (reference sequence). J gave up 5 bases and V 5 bases, and 5 bases lay outside the gene matches. The CDR3 is 14 amino acids.

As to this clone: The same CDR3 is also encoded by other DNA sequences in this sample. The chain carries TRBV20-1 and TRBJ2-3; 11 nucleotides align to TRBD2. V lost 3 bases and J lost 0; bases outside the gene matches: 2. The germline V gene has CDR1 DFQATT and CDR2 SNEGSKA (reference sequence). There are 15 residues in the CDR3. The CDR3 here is CSASRTSGSTDTQYF. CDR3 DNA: TGCAGTGCTAGTAGGACTAGCGGGAGCACAGATACGCAGTATTTT.

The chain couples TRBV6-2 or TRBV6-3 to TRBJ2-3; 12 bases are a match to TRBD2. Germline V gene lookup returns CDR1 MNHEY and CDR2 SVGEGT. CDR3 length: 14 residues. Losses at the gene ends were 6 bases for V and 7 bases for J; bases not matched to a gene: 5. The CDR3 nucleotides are TGTGCCAGCAGCCTAGCGGGGGGGCGGAATACGCAGTATTTT. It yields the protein CASSLAGGRNTQYF.

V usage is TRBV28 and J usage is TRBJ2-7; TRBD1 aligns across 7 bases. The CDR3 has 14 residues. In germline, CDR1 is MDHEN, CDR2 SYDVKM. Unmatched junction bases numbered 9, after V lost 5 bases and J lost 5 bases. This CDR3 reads CASSPPLQGNEQYF. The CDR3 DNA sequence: TGTGCCAGCAGTCCACCGTTACAGGGGAACGAGCAGTACTTC.

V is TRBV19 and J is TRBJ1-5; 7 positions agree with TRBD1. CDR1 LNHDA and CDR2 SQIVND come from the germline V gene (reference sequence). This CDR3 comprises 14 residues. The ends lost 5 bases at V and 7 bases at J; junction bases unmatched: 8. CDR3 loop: CASSSDRARQPQHF. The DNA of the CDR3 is TGTGCCAGTAGTTCCGACAGGGCAAGACAGCCCCAGCATTTT.

The chain's CDR3 is CASSSTGNQPQHF. The CDR3 nucleotides read TGTGCCAGCAGCTCGACAGGCAATCAGCCCCAGCATTTT. The chain employs TRBV5-6 and TRBJ1-5; the D gene is possibly TRBD1 (5 bases). The V gene's germline CDR1 is SGHDT and CDR2 YYEEEE. The CDR3 is 13 amino acids. V lost 3 bases and J 2 bases, leaving 6 bases between the germline ends.

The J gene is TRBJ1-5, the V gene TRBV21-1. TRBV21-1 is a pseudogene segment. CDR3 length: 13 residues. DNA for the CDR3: TGTGCCAGCAACGGGGGTGCCTGGGAGCCCCAGCATTTT. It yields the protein CASNGGAWEPQHF.

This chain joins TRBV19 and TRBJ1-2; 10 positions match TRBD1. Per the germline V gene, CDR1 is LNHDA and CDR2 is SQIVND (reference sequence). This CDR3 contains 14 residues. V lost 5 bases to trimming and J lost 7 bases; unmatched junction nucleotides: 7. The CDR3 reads CASSPGQGFFGYTF. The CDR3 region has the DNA TGTGCCAGTAGTCCGGGACAGGGGTTCTTTGGCTACACCTTC.

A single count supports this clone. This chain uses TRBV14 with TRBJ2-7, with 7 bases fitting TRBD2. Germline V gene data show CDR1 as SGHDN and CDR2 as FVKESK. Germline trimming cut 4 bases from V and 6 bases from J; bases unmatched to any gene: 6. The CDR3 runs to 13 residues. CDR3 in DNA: TGTGCCAGCAGCCCTAGGGCGGGAGCCGAGCAGTACTTC. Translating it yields CASSPRAGAEQYF.

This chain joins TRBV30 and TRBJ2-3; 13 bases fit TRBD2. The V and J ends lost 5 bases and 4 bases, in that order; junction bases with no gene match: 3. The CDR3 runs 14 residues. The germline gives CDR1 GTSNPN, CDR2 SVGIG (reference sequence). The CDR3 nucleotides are TGTGCCTGGGGACTAGCGGGAGAGGCAGATACGCAGTATTTT. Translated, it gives CAWGLAGEADTQYF. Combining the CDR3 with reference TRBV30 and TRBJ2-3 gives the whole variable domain SQTIHQWPATLVQPVGSPLSLECTVEGTSNPNLYWYRQAAGRGLQLLFYSVGIGQISSEVPQNLSASRPQDRQFILSSKKLLLSDSGFYLCAWGLAGEADTQYFGPGTRLTVL.

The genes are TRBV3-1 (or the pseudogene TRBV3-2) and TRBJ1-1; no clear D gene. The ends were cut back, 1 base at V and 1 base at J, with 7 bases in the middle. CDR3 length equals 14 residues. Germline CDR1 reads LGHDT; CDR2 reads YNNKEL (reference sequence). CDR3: CASSQAGANTEAFF. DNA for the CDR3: TGTGCCAGCAGCCAAGCCGGAGCGAACACTGAAGCTTTCTTT.

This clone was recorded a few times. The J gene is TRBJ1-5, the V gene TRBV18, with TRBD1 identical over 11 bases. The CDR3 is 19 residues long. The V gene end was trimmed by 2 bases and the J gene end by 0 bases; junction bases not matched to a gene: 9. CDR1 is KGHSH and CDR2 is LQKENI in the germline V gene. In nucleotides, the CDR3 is TGTGCCAGCTCACCAACGGGACAGGGGGGTATATATAGCAATCAGCCCCAGCATTTT. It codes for CASSPTGQGGIYSNQPQHF.

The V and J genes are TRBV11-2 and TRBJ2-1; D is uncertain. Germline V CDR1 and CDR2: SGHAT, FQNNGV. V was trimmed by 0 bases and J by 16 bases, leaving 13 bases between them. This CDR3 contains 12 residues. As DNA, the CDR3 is TGTGCCAGCAGCTTAGATGGTCTGAGAGTTTTCTTC. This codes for CASSLDGLRVFF.